Presented here are 3 T cell receptor beta chains from one specimen sequenced in a study of T cell clonality in common variable immunodeficiency. Findings of the study overall: Common variable immunodeficiency TCR beta sequences reportedly had fewer deletions and N-nucleotide insertions.

The repertoire was sequenced with immunoSEQ multiplex PCR; TCRdb's copy has only in-frame clones and lacks some. The profile covers approximately 28,000 clones, none occurring a single time. Their recognized antigens are unknown. Input material: peripheral blood mononuclear cells. The receptors derive from a human donor with common variable immunodeficiency.

There are many counts of this clone. The read falls 3 residues short of the CDR3 end, and the missing part is taken from the germline J gene. J is TRBJ1-1 and V is TRBV5-1, with 10 bases that match TRBD1. The CDR3 is 14 amino acids. CDR1 and CDR2 from the germline V gene are SGHRS and YFSETQ. The ends lost 3 bases at V and 5 bases at J; junction bases unmatched: 4. The sequenced CDR3 bases are TGCGCCAGCAGCTCCGGACAGGGGGAGACTGAA. This codes for CASSSGQGETE. In full, the CDR3 reads CASSSGQGETEAFF.

This clone occurred many times. The sequenced fragment ends 3 residues before the CDR3 boundary, so the rest is inferred from the germline J gene. This chain uses TRBV5-1 with TRBJ1-5; possible D gene TRBD1, 5 bases. The CDR3 runs 17 residues. Looked up from germline, CDR1 is SGHRS and CDR2 is YFSETQ. V gave up 0 bases and J gave up 2 bases, with 15 bases separating them. The part of the CDR3 DNA that was read is TGCGCCAGCAGCTTGGGGGGGGTAGCCCAGGGCAATCAGCCC. It yields the protein CASSLGGVAQGNQP. From start to end, the CDR3 is CASSLGGVAQGNQPQHF.

In its sample, this clone was seen many times. The read falls 3 residues short of the CDR3 end, and the missing part is taken from the germline J gene. V gene TRBV12-3 or TRBV12-4 combines with J gene TRBJ2-1, with 12 bases fitting TRBD2. CDR3 size: 16 residues. Trimming at V came to 6 bases and at J to 5 bases, leaving 8 bases not matched to a gene. CDR3 amino acids: CASRILAGGPNNEQFF. Incomplete CDR3 DNA: TGTGCCAGCAGGATCCTAGCGGGAGGGCCAAACAATGAG.